These T cell receptor beta chains were read from a single sample in a study of cytomegalovirus exposure and HLA in healthy donors. Only in-frame clones appear in the TCRdb table, and some are missing; sequencing was by immunoSEQ multiplex PCR. The table shows around 100,000 clones, with around 82% occurring only once. Input material: PBMCs. All receptors derive from a man aged 25 to 45 in good health and CMV-seropositive. Each CDR3 is given without its conserved first and last residue.

v_call: TRBV27
cdr3_length: 11
cdr3_aa: ASSLLMRETQY

v_call: TRBV7-6
cdr3_length: 16
cdr3_aa: ASSLEDQGAQDTGELF

v_call: TRBV28
cdr3_length: 12
cdr3_aa: ASTPTTGPTEAF

v_call: TRBV15
cdr3_length: 11
cdr3_aa: ATSNRVTDTQY

v_call: TRBV7-9
cdr3_length: 14
cdr3_aa: ASSPISLVKDNEQF

v_call: TRBV7-9
cdr3_length: 13
cdr3_aa: ASSPPTSVQETQY

v_call: TRBV6-5
cdr3_length: 12
cdr3_aa: ASSYGGAYNEQF

v_call: TRBV5-1
cdr3_length: 14
cdr3_aa: ASRLQGGSGANVLT

v_call: TRBV27
cdr3_length: 14
cdr3_aa: ASSPLGLAGPNEQF

v_call: TRBV25-1
cdr3_length: 11
cdr3_aa: ASSFTNTGELF

v_call: TRBV5-1
cdr3_length: 13
cdr3_aa: ASSLSSGMYNEQF

v_call: TRBV30
cdr3_length: 11
cdr3_aa: AWSVAGNTEAF

v_call: TRBV5-8
cdr3_length: 13
cdr3_aa: ASSSGQYSNQPQH

v_call: TRBV4-1
cdr3_length: 15
cdr3_aa: ASSYLAGGTGSYEQY

v_call: TRBV5-6
cdr3_length: 13
cdr3_aa: ASSRGRGYPYEQY

v_call: TRBV7-6
cdr3_length: 12
cdr3_aa: ASSLSTGGNEQY

v_call: TRBV30
cdr3_length: 10
cdr3_aa: AWGPSQETQY

v_call: TRBV19
cdr3_length: 13
cdr3_aa: ASSIKGQGARGYT

v_call: TRBV29-1
cdr3_length: 14
cdr3_aa: SVAQTGWGRGTEAF